This TCR beta chain is drawn from a study of blood T cell repertoires in COVID-19. Study at large: Samples representing acute and convalescent COVID-19 were sourced from the United States, Italy and Spain. PBMCs, B-cell-depleted T cells, or T cells provided the cDNA or gDNA that made up the material.

Germline CDR1 reads SGHRS; CDR2 reads YFSETQ. Trimming cost V 2 bases and J 5 bases; bases outside gene matches: 9. The CDR3 length is 16 residues. Original processing methods: By means of reference gene primer amplification, nucleated cell counts were estimated. TCRdb's table, derived via immunoSEQ multiplex PCR, lists solely in-frame clones and lacks some. V and J calls and clone size are given by that table; D and trimming were obtained from the DNA. Among tens of thousands of clones, around 93% were seen once, and the ten largest hold around 13%. The sequence was obtained from a human donor in a cohort sampled during active COVID-19. V usage is TRBV5-1 and J usage is TRBJ1-1; 10 bases map to TRBD1. Material for sequencing was peripheral blood. CDR3 protein: CASSFPSWGQGTEAFF. For the CDR3, the DNA is TGCGCCAGCAGCTTCCCCTCCTGGGGACAGGGGACTGAAGCTTTCTTT.